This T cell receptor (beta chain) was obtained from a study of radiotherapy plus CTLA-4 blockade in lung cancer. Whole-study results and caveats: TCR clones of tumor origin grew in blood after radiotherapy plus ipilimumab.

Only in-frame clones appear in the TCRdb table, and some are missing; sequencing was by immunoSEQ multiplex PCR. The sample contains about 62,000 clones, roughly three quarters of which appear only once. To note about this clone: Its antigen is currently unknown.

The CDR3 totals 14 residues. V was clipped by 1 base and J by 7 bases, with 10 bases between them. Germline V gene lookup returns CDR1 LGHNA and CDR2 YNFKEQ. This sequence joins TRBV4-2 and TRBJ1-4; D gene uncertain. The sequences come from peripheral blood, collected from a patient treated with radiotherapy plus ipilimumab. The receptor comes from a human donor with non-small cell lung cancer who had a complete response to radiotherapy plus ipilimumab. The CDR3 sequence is CASSQGALGEKLFF. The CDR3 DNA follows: TGTGCCAGCAGCCAAGGGGCTCTCGGTGAAAAACTGTTTTTT.